Sequencing of this TCR beta chain was carried out in a study of T cell clones after liver transplantation. At the level of the study: Patients counted as tolerant after at least one year off all immunosuppression, enzymes not exceeding twice normal.

Sequenced by immunoSEQ multiplex PCR; TCRdb stores in-frame clones only, minus some. This sample has tens of thousands of clones, with less than 85% found just once. The V gene lost 0 bases and the J gene lost 5 bases, with 13 bases spanning the gap. Per germline, CDR1 MNHNY and CDR2 SVGAGI (reference sequence). The CDR3 is made up of 15 amino acids. This receptor was taken from a human patient who received a liver transplant. A share of the T cells may be of graft donor origin. The chain recombines TRBV6-6 with TRBJ1-2; D unresolved. The sample consisted of CD4+ T cells from blood, taken at the approximately 16-month timepoint. CDR3 sequence (DNA): TGTGCCAGCAGTTACTCGGAAGGGATCGGTTATGGCTACACCTTC. This encodes CASSYSEGIGYGYTF.